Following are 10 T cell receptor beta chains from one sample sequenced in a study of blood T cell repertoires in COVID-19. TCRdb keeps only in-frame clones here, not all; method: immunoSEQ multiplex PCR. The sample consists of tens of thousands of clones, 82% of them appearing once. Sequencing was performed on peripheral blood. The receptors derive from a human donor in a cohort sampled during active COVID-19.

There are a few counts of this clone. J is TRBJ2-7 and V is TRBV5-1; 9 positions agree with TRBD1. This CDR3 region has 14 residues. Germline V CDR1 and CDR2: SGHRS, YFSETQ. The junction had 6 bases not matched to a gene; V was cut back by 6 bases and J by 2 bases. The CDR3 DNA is TGCGCCAGCAATCGGGGACAGGGCGCCTACGAGCAGTACTTC. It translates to CASNRGQGAYEQYF. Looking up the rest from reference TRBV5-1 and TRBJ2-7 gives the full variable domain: KAGVTQTPRYLIKTRGQQVTLSCSPISGHRSVSWYQQTPGQGLQFLFEYFSETQRNKGNFPGRFSGRQFSNSRSEMNVSTLELGDSALYLCASNRGQGAYEQYFGPGTRLTVT.

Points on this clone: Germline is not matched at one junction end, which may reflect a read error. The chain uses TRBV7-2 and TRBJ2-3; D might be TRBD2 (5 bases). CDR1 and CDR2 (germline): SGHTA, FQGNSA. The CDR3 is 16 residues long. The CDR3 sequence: CASSLVPGGWADTQYF. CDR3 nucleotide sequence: TGTGCCAGCAGTTTAGTACCAGGAGGCTGGGCAGATACGCAGTATTTT.

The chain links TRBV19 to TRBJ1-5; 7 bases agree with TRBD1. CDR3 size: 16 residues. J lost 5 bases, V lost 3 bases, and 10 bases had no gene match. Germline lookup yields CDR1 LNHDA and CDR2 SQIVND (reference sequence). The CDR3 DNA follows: TGTGCCAGTAGTATGGGGAGTGGCAGGGGGGATCAGCCCCAGCATTTT. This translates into CASSMGSGRGDQPQHF.

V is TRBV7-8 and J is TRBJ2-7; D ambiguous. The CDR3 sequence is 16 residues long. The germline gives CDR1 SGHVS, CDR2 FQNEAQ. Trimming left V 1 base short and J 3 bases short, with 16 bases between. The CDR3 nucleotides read TGTGCCAGCAGCTTAGTCTCTCAGGTCTATGGCTACGAGCAGTACTTC. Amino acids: CASSLVSQVYGYEQYF.

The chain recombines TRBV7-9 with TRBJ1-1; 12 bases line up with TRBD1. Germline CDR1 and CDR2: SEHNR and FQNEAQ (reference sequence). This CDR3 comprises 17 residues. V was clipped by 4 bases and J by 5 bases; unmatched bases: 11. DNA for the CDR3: TGTGCCAGCAGCTACACGCCGGGACAGGGGGCGAAGACTGAAGCTTTCTTT. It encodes CASSYTPGQGAKTEAFF.

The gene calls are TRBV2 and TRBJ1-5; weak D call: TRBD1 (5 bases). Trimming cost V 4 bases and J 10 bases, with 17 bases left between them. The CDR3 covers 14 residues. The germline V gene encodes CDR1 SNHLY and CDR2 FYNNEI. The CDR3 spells CASSGGIQSSPQHF. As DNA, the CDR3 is TGTGCCAGCAGTGGGGGCATCCAGTCTTCTCCCCAGCATTTT.

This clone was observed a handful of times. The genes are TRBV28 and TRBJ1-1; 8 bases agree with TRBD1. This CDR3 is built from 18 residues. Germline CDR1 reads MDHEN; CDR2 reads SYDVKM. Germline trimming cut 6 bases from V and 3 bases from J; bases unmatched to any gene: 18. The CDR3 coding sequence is TGTGCCAGCAGCTCCTTGAAGAATGCAGGGGGCGCGGACACTGAAGCTTTCTTT. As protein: CASSSLKNAGGADTEAFF.

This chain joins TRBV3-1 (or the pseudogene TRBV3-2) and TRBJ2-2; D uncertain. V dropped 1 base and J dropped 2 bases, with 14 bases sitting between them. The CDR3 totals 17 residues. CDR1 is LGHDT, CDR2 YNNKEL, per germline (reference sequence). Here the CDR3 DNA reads TGTGCCAGCAGCCAAGGTACAGCTCAGCAAAACACCGGGGAGCTGTTTTTT. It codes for CASSQGTAQQNTGELFF.

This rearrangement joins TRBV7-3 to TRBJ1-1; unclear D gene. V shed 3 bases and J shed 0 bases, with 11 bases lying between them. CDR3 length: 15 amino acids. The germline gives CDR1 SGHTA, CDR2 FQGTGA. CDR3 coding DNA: TGTGCCAGCAGCTTTTATGCAGGCCTGAACACTGAAGCTTTCTTT. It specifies CASSFYAGLNTEAFF.

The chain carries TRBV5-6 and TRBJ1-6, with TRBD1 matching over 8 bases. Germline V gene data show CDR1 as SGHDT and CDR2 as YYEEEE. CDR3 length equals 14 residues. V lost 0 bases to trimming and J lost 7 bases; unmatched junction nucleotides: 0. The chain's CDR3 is CASSLGTGNSPLHF. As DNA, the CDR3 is TGTGCCAGCAGCTTGGGGACAGGGAATTCACCCCTCCACTTT.